This TCR beta chain comes out of a study of cytomegalovirus exposure and HLA in healthy donors. The study, taken as a whole, reports: The presence/absence work took it that sequencing depth was about the same across donors. DRB1 showed the most TCR associations and HLA-C the fewest in a later analysis, as rates varied by HLA locus. Further analysis, carried out later, found HLA-associated TCR beta chains more clonally expanded than equally common other chains. What TCR beta sequences reportedly achieved was accurate prediction of HLA-A and HLA-B alleles in most subjects.

This clone was counted between two and nine times. What it binds is not known. The PCR had 60 Vbeta and 13 Jbeta primers. TCRdb keeps only in-frame clones here, not all; method: immunoSEQ multiplex PCR. This sample carries under 200,000 clones, 82% of them seen once, and the ten largest clones take about 10%. The V segment lost 9 bases and the J segment 1 base; nucleotides outside the gene matches: 9. CDR3 length: 17 residues. Germline lookup yields CDR1 MGHDK and CDR2 SYGVNS. The V call is TRBV25-1, the J call TRBJ2-5; TRBD2 aligns across 15 bases. The TCR comes from a man in his forties or fifties in good health and CMV-seropositive. The material sequenced was PBMCs. CDR3 protein: CASRSLGLAGGQETQYF. The CDR3 nucleotides are TGTGCCAGTAGAAGCTTGGGACTAGCGGGAGGCCAAGAGACCCAGTACTTC.